This TCR beta chain is drawn from a study of OX40 agonist ivuxolimab in advanced cancers. Broadly, across the study: The costimulatory receptor OX40 (CD134) was targeted by ivuxolimab, a fully human IgG2 agonistic monoclonal antibody. The paper reports the monotherapy dose-escalation portion (N of about 50 patients) of the phase I ivuxolimab trial. The point of sequencing TCRbeta in the periphery was to test whether ivuxolimab changed TCR sequence diversity and drove clonal T-cell expansion. Intravenous ivuxolimab was administered to patients every 2 weeks at six dose levels: 0.01, 0.1, 0.3, 1.5, 3 and 10 mg/kg. Prior anti-PD-1, anti-PD-L1 or anti-CTLA-4 therapy was permitted, and 30% to 45% of dose-escalation patients had received checkpoint inhibitors. Among the approximately 50 dose-escalation patients, around 20 had hepatocellular carcinoma, 15 or so melanoma, 9 renal cell carcinoma and 9 head and neck cancer. In the dose-escalation cohort, 82.7% of patients were male, and the mean age was around 60 years, with a range of about 20 to 90. Three dose-escalation patients achieved partial responses, one with hepatocellular carcinoma and two with cutaneous melanoma.

What the work shows at the level of the full study, not this receptor alone: Partial responders in the 0.1-3.0 mg/kg groups had among the lowest normalized peripheral clonal expansion, especially among CD8+ T cells. Antigen specificity was not determined for the clonally expanded peripheral T cells. Low levels of normalized T-cell clonal expansion were also seen in some patients who did not respond. At doses of 0.1 to 3.0 mg/kg, clonal expansion of both CD4+ and CD8+ blood T cells was observed from baseline to week 6. After ivuxolimab, more expanded clones were found on average in CD8+ T cells than in CD4+ T cells.

The trial excluded patients who had a history of autoimmune disease or were on systemic immunosuppression. Peripheral blood for TCR sequencing was collected from all dose cohorts at baseline, on cycle 4 day 1, and on cycle 7 day 1. The samples were drawn from a first-in-human, open-label, multicenter phase I dose-escalation trial of ivuxolimab. Adults with locally advanced or metastatic melanoma, renal cell carcinoma, hepatocellular carcinoma or head and neck squamous cell carcinoma were enrolled in the trial. Before TCR sequencing, CD4+ T cells and CD8+ T cells from peripheral blood were sorted into separate populations. The V end gives up 0 bases and the J end 7 bases, leaving 5 bases in the junction not matched to a gene. The CDR3, from cysteine to phenylalanine, totals 14 residues. Of the read, only the CDR3 DNA is kept; its 42 bases are in frame from base 1. From a lookup of the germline V gene, CDR1 and CDR2 are MGHRA and YSYEKL.

As regards this clone: Its antigen remains undetermined. Per-base quality was not reported, and no clone a single base away is much larger than it.

Genomic DNA was extracted from sorted cells for sequencing of the TCRbeta CDR3 region. The immunoSEQ Assay was used to sequence the TCRbeta CDR3 regions. Not all clones reach the TCRdb copy of this immuneACCESS table, which keeps in-frame sequences only. Checked studies attribute under half of the gap to unresolved V genes and leave the rest unexplained. Present in this sample are about 25,000 clones, just over 85% of which were seen just once. The leading ten clones occupy around 40% of the sample. The chain employs TRBV4-1 and TRBJ2-7; 8 bases in the junction line up with TRBD2. The sample consisted of CD4+ or CD8+ T cells sorted from blood, taken in a trial of the OX40 agonist ivuxolimab. This clonotype was obtained from an adult with an advanced solid tumor such as melanoma, head and neck, liver or kidney cancer. The CDR3: CASSQEAGDLEQYF. The nucleotide sequence reads TGCGCCAGCAGCCAAGAAGCGGGGGACCTGGAGCAGTACTTC.